The 4 T cell receptor beta chains below come from one sample, sequenced in a study of identical twins. TCRdb ran MiXCR on the 5' RACE reads and lists one entry per CDR3 protein. The data show some 240,000 distinct CDR3 sequences, approximately 8.3% seen once. These same records also appear under a second study, on yellow fever vaccine responses in identical twins.

Sequencing was performed on CD8+ T cells sorted from blood. The origin of the receptors is a woman between 18 and 29 years old in good health.

This chain connects TRBV7-9 to TRBJ1-2, with TRBD1 matching over 8 bases. V shed 4 bases, J shed 4 bases, and the junction held 8 bases outside the gene matches. Germline V gene data show CDR1 as SEHNR and CDR2 as FQNEAQ (reference sequence). The CDR3 is 15 amino acids. CDR3 sequence (DNA): TGTGCCAGCAGCTCGGCGGACAGGGCTCTCTATGGCTACACCTTC. Its protein product is CASSSADRALYGYTF. Complete variable domain (other parts from reference TRBV7-9 and TRBJ1-2): DTGVSQNPRHKITKRGQNVTFRCDPISEHNRLYWYRQTLGQGPEFLTYFQNEAQLEKSRLLSDRFSAERPKGSFSTLEIQRTEQGDSAMYLCASSSADRALYGYTFGSGTRLTVV.

This clonotype was observed a few times. V is TRBV2 and J is TRBJ2-3, with no clear D. Deletions cut 3 bases from V and 2 bases from J, with 18 bases between. Germline V gene lookup returns CDR1 SNHLY and CDR2 FYNNEI. CDR3 length: 17 residues. CDR3: CASSDPIGQDATDTQYF. For the CDR3, the DNA is TGTGCCAGCAGTGACCCTATAGGGCAGGACGCCACAGATACGCAGTATTTT.

This clonotype was observed a handful of times. The chain combines TRBV7-8 with TRBJ2-2; 16 positions agree with TRBD2. CDR1 is SGHVS, CDR2 FQNEAQ, per germline. The CDR3 covers 16 residues. The junction had 6 bases not matched to a gene; V was cut back by 5 bases and J by 9 bases. The CDR3 nucleotides read TGTGCCAGCAGCCCGGGACTAGCGGGGGGGATTTGGGAGCTGTTTTTT. Its translation: CASSPGLAGGIWELFF. The entire variable domain, with the rest obtained from reference TRBV7-8 and TRBJ2-2, is as follows: GAGVSQSPRYKVAKRGQDVALRCDPISGHVSLFWYQQALGQGPEFLTYFQNEAQLDKSGLPSDRFFAERPEGSVSTLKIQRTQQEDSAVYLCASSPGLAGGIWELFFGEGSRLTVL.

This clonotype was counted ten times or more. The rearrangement links TRBV12-3 or TRBV12-4 to TRBJ2-1, with D maybe TRBD1 (5 bases). V dropped 2 bases and J dropped 2 bases, with 10 bases sitting between them. The CDR3 extends over 15 amino acids. This chain's CDR3 is CASSLLGPPYNEQFF. For the CDR3, the DNA is TGTGCCAGCAGTTTATTGGGGCCCCCCTACAATGAGCAGTTCTTC.